These 18 T cell receptor beta chains share one sample of origin, sequenced in a study of beta chain features in type 1 diabetes. Study conclusions and caveats: Shortening that was moderate but significant affected the TCRB CDR3s of Type 1 diabetes patients in all four CD4+ subsets.

Sequencing targeted expressed TCRB transcripts, as all isolated RNA had been reverse transcribed. The method was immunoSEQ multiplex PCR; TCRdb's version includes in-frame clones alone and lacks a portion of them. In the table there are 500,000 to 850,000 clones, over 12% of which are singletons. The antigens for these receptors are not known. The sample taken for sequencing was naive CD4+ T cells from blood. These receptors all stem from a man between 18 and 29 years old with type 1 diabetes.

Comment on this clone: The same CDR3 arises from other DNA sequences in this sample as well. The chain combines TRBV30 with TRBJ1-2; D gene unclear. CDR1 is GTSNPN, CDR2 SVGIG, per germline (reference sequence). V lost 0 bases and J lost 1, with 3 bases in between. The CDR3 has 12 amino acids. In nucleotides, the CDR3 is TGTGCCTGGAGTGTCAATAACTATGGCTACACCTTC. This codes for CAWSVNNYGYTF.

The rearrangement joins TRBV6-5 to TRBJ1-3, with 7 nucleotides matching TRBD1. The CDR3 has 16 residues. Trimming at V came to 1 base and at J to 1 base, leaving 4 bases not matched to a gene. Germline assignment: CDR1 MNHEY and CDR2 SVGAGI. The DNA of the CDR3 is TGTGCCAGCAGTTACTTTACAGGGGAATCTGGAAACACCATATATTTT. Its protein is CASSYFTGESGNTIYF.

This clone was observed a few times. The rearrangement uses TRBV4-1 and TRBJ2-4; 7 bases align to TRBD1. Germline V gene sequence: CDR1 MGHRA, CDR2 YSYEKL. V lost 1 base, J lost 5 bases, and 5 bases stayed unmatched. This CDR3 is built from 15 residues. CDR3 nucleotide sequence: TGCGCCAGCAGCCAAGGTGACAGGGCCCAAAACATTCAGTACTTC. It translates to CASSQGDRAQNIQYF.

This clone was observed a few times. The DNA for the CDR3 is TGTGCCAGCAGCGAGAGGGCAGGGTCGAGGAATTCACCCCTCCACTTT. It translates to CASSERAGSRNSPLHF. The genes are TRBV9 and TRBJ1-6, with D possibly TRBD1 on 5 matching bases. The V and J ends lost 3 bases and 7 bases respectively, with 17 bases between them. This CDR3 has 16 amino acids. Per the germline V gene, CDR1 is SGDLS and CDR2 is YYNGEE.

This clone was counted only a few times. The chain has TRBV7-9 and TRBJ2-5; no firm D call. Trimming took off 6 bases at V and 3 bases at J, with 5 bases between the two ends. The length of the CDR3 is 11 residues. CDR1 SEHNR and CDR2 FQNEAQ come from the germline V gene (reference sequence). This chain's CDR3 is CASRAEETQYF. The CDR3 region has the DNA TGTGCCAGCAGGGCTGAAGAGACCCAGTACTTC.

The chain links TRBV5-4 to TRBJ2-2; D ambiguous. The V end lost 3 bases, the J end lost 6 bases, and 12 bases lay between the germline ends. The CDR3 has 14 residues. CDR1 and CDR2 (germline): SGHNT, YYREEE (reference sequence). The CDR3 region is CASSSIEYAGELFF. CDR3 bases: TGTGCCAGCAGCTCCATTGAATATGCCGGGGAGCTGTTTTTT.

J is TRBJ2-3 and V is TRBV4-1, with a possible D match to TRBD1 (6 bases). Trimming removed 0 bases from V and 4 bases from J, with 17 bases in between. Germline CDR1 is MGHRA and CDR2 is YSYEKL. CDR3 length equals 17 residues. CDR3 amino acids: CASSQDLIRGRSDTQYF. CDR3 bases: TGCGCCAGCAGCCAAGATCTTATCAGGGGAAGGTCAGATACGCAGTATTTT.

The chain joins TRBV6-6 to TRBJ1-5; TRBD1 is a possible D gene (5 bases). This CDR3 has 14 amino acids. V lost 3 bases and J lost 5, with 11 bases in between. Germline CDR1 MNHNY, CDR2 SVGAGI (reference sequence). CDR3 coding DNA: TGTGCCAGCAGTTATATGGGGGATTATCAGCCCCAGCATTTT. This gives the protein CASSYMGDYQPQHF.

In DNA form, the CDR3 reads TGTGCCAGCTCCGAGGGGGGAAATTCACCCCTCCACTTT. This gives the protein CASSEGGNSPLHF. V gene TRBV18 combines with J gene TRBJ1-6, with D possibly being TRBD1 (6 bases). This CDR3 contains 13 residues. The germline V gene has CDR1 KGHSH and CDR2 LQKENI. Between the trimmed V and J ends, which lost 6 bases and 7 bases, there was a span of 10 bases.

This sequence joins TRBV5-1 and TRBJ2-1; TRBD2 might be the D (5 bases). Looked up from germline, CDR1 is SGHRS and CDR2 is YFSETQ. CDR3 size: 15 residues. With 0 bases removed from V and 7 bases from J, the gap between germline ends came to 14 bases. The CDR3 loop is CASSLGGSVGNEQFF. DNA for the CDR3: TGCGCCAGCAGCTTGGGAGGGTCGGTAGGGAATGAGCAGTTCTTC.

This clone was seen a few times. The rearrangement joins TRBV7-2 to TRBJ1-1; D remains ambiguous. The CDR3 is 12 amino acids. Germline V gives CDR1 SGHTA, CDR2 FQGNSA. V was cut by 3 bases and J by 5 bases, with 7 bases left in between. The CDR3 reads CASSFRRTEAFF. The DNA for the CDR3 is TGTGCCAGCAGCTTCAGGAGGACTGAAGCTTTCTTT.

This clone has only a few counts. The chain combines TRBV28 with TRBJ2-1; D possibly uses TRBD1 or TRBD2 (7 bases each). The CDR3 sequence is 15 residues long. CDR1 and CDR2 (germline): MDHEN, SYDVKM. The V end was cut by 10 bases, the J end by 4 bases, with 20 bases between. The CDR3 protein is CATQGGLTTYNEQFF. The CDR3 DNA is TGTGCCACCCAGGGGGGACTAACAACTTACAATGAGCAGTTCTTC. The variable domain in full, completed from reference TRBV28 and TRBJ2-1, reads DVKVTQSSRYLVKRTGEKVFLECVQDMDHENMFWYRQDPGLGLRLIYFSYDVKMKEKGDIPEGYSVSREKKERFSLILESASTNQTSMYLCATQGGLTTYNEQFFGPGTRLTVL.

This clone was seen only a few times. The chain combines TRBV7-9 with TRBJ2-2, with 7 bases matching TRBD2. V shed 5 bases and J 0 bases; nucleotides not matched to a gene: 9. Germline CDR1 SEHNR, CDR2 FQNEAQ (reference sequence). This CDR3 has 17 amino acids. The CDR3: CASSHPLANANTGELFF. The CDR3, as DNA: TGTGCCAGCAGCCATCCACTAGCGAACGCGAACACCGGGGAGCTGTTTTTT.

This clone has just a few counts. The chain links TRBV10-3 to TRBJ2-5, with a possible D match to TRBD1 (6 bases). The V gene's germline CDR1 is ENHRY and CDR2 SYGVKD. Trimming took 4 bases from V and 5 from J, leaving 14 bases between them. The CDR3 is 14 amino acids. CDR3 nucleotides: TGTGCCATCAGTGGGGACACGGGTCCGGAGACCCAGTACTTC. Residues: CAISGDTGPETQYF.

This clone was observed a few times. The V call is TRBV5-6, the J call TRBJ2-2; no definite D call. The CDR3 extends over 14 amino acids. Germline loops: CDR1 SGHDT, CDR2 YYEEEE. V lost 0 bases and J 3 bases, leaving 6 bases between the germline ends. The CDR3 nucleotides read TGTGCCAGCAGCTTGGGGGCCGACACCGGGGAGCTGTTTTTT. Its protein product is CASSLGADTGELFF.

This clone came up a few times. CDR3 region: CASSESGGAYYGYTF. The CDR3 region has the DNA TGTGCCAGCAGTGAATCCGGGGGCGCGTACTATGGCTACACCTTC. V gene TRBV25-1 combines with J gene TRBJ1-2, with D tentatively TRBD1 (6 bases). Trimming took 1 base from V and 3 from J, leaving 12 bases between them. This CDR3 spans 15 amino acids. The V gene's germline CDR1 is MGHDK and CDR2 SYGVNS.

This clone was seen a few times. J is TRBJ2-7 and V is TRBV10-3, with D possibly TRBD1 on 5 matching bases. The CDR3 loop spans 15 amino acids. Germline lookup yields CDR1 ENHRY and CDR2 SYGVKD. The V gene lost 3 bases and the J gene lost 7 bases, with 19 bases spanning the gap. The chain's CDR3 is CAISEPTVTPWEQYF. Here the CDR3 DNA reads TGTGCCATCAGTGAACCGACAGTTACCCCTTGGGAGCAGTACTTC.

This clone was seen just once. The chain employs TRBV6-1 and TRBJ1-1; 7 bases align to TRBD1. V was pared by 5 bases and J by 5 bases, with 5 bases of the junction left unmatched. The germline V gene encodes CDR1 MNHNS and CDR2 SASEGT. CDR3 length: 13 residues. The CDR3 DNA reads TGTGCCAGCAGTTCGCAGGGGGGAACTGAAGCTTTCTTT. This sequence encodes CASSSQGGTEAFF.